The 31 T cell receptor beta chains in this list originate from one sample, sequenced in a study of OX40 agonist ivuxolimab in advanced cancers. Assay: immunoSEQ multiplex PCR; the TCRdb copy retains only in-frame clones and omits some. This sample has roughly 80,000 clones; roughly 87% occur once, and the top ten carry approximately 2%. This specimen consisted of CD4+ or CD8+ T cells sorted from blood, obtained in a trial of the OX40 agonist ivuxolimab. These receptors all stem from an adult with an advanced solid tumor such as melanoma, head and neck, liver or kidney cancer.

This sequence joins TRBV6-1 and TRBJ2-3; TRBD2 aligns across 8 bases. The CDR3 loop spans 16 amino acids. From germline, CDR1 is MNHNS and CDR2 SASEGT. V lost 2 bases and J lost 7; bases outside the gene matches: 11. CDR3 residues: CASSETAGAPGHTQYF. Written as DNA, the CDR3 is TGTGCCAGCAGTGAAACAGCGGGGGCCCCCGGTCATACGCAGTATTTT.

This rearrangement joins TRBV19 to TRBJ2-5, with 15 bases aligning to TRBD2. CDR1 and CDR2 (germline): LNHDA, SQIVND (reference sequence). V lost 8 bases and J lost 4; bases outside the gene matches: 8. This CDR3 has 16 amino acids. In DNA, the CDR3 is TGTGCCAGTCTTCGGACTAGCGGGGGGGTCGGAGAGACCCAGTACTTC. Its protein product is CASLRTSGGVGETQYF.

The chain joins TRBV7-9 to TRBJ1-2; the D is unclear. Looked up from germline, CDR1 is SEHNR and CDR2 is FQNEAQ (reference sequence). The ends were cut back, 5 bases at V and 4 bases at J, with 8 bases in the middle. This CDR3 spans 12 amino acids. CDR3 DNA: TGTGCCAGCAGCGAGGGCAGCTATGGCTACACCTTC. The encoded protein is CASSEGSYGYTF.

The sample holds one count of this clone. The chain couples TRBV28 to TRBJ1-2; 8 bases are a match to TRBD1. CDR1 MDHEN and CDR2 SYDVKM come from the germline V gene. J gave up 0 bases and V 3 bases, and 3 bases lay outside the gene matches. This CDR3 is built from 15 residues. The CDR3 coding sequence is TGTGCCAGCAGTTTCGGACAGGGAGCTAACTATGGCTACACCTTC. Its protein is CASSFGQGANYGYTF.

CDR3 in DNA: TGTGCCACCAGCAGAGATCCCCTTCCGGGGACCCAGTACTTC. Residues: CATSRDPLPGTQYF. The rearrangement joins TRBV15 to TRBJ2-5; no reliable D call. The V end was cut by 0 bases, the J end by 7 bases, with 12 bases between. This CDR3 is built from 14 residues. Germline V lookup: CDR1 LNHNV, CDR2 YYDKDF (reference sequence).

V usage is TRBV28 and J usage is TRBJ1-5; tentative D call: TRBD1 (5 bases). V dropped 3 bases and J dropped 7 bases, with 13 bases sitting between them. Germline lookup yields CDR1 MDHEN and CDR2 SYDVKM. CDR3 length: 14 amino acids. The CDR3: CASSLTRDLQPQHF. In nucleotides, the CDR3 is TGTGCCAGCAGTTTGACAAGGGACCTCCAGCCCCAGCATTTT.

The chain is built from TRBV4-2 and TRBJ2-5, with D possibly TRBD1 on 6 matching bases. The length of the CDR3 is 16 residues. In germline, CDR1 is LGHNA, CDR2 YNFKEQ. V lost 0 bases and J 5 bases, leaving 16 bases between the germline ends. The CDR3 is CASSQDAGDPPETQYF. The CDR3 DNA follows: TGTGCCAGCAGCCAAGATGCAGGGGATCCGCCGGAGACCCAGTACTTC.

The chain has TRBV28 and TRBJ2-7, with 9 bases aligning to TRBD1. Trimming cost V 3 bases and J 0 bases; bases outside gene matches: 6. The germline V gene has CDR1 MDHEN and CDR2 SYDVKM. CDR3 length: 16 amino acids. In DNA form, the CDR3 reads TGTGCCAGCAGTTTGAACTGGGACAGGGACTCCTACGAGCAGTACTTC. It translates to CASSLNWDRDSYEQYF.

This chain uses TRBV19 with TRBJ2-7; D is undetermined. Trimming took 5 bases from V and 3 from J, leaving 11 bases between them. The CDR3 is 13 amino acids. Germline V gene lookup returns CDR1 LNHDA and CDR2 SQIVND (reference sequence). The CDR3: CASSRNGNYEQYF. In DNA, the CDR3 is TGTGCCAGTAGTCGGAACGGCAACTACGAGCAGTACTTC.

Only a few counts were recorded for this clone. This chain links TRBV28 with TRBJ1-5; the match to TRBD1 covers 7 bases. With 4 bases clipped from V and 3 bases from J, the junction kept 6 bases outside the gene matches. The CDR3 is 15 residues long. Germline V CDR1 and CDR2: MDHEN, SYDVKM. The CDR3 sequence: CASSSRQGYNQPQHF. In nucleotides, the CDR3 is TGTGCCAGCAGTTCTCGACAGGGATACAATCAGCCCCAGCATTTT.

The CDR3, as DNA: TGTGCCAGCAAAACTAATCAAGAGACCCAGTACTTC. Its translation: CASKTNQETQYF. The chain joins TRBV2 to TRBJ2-5; D is ambiguous. Trimming pared 7 bases from V and 2 bases from J, leaving 8 bases between. The CDR3 loop spans 12 amino acids. Germline CDR1 SNHLY, CDR2 FYNNEI.

The chain is built from TRBV7-7 and TRBJ2-5; the D gene is possibly TRBD2 (6 bases). CDR3 length: 13 residues. CDR1 is SSHAT, CDR2 FNYEAQ, per germline (reference sequence). This chain's CDR3 is CASGTDIQETQYF. CDR3 DNA sequence: TGTGCTAGCGGAACGGACATTCAAGAGACCCAGTACTTC.

The chain carries TRBV14 and TRBJ1-5; D gene ambiguous. This CDR3 comprises 12 residues. Trimming removed 5 bases from V and 5 bases from J, with 7 bases in between. The germline V gene encodes CDR1 SGHDN and CDR2 FVKESK. In DNA, the CDR3 is TGTGCCAGCAGCTCAGGATATCAGCCCCAGCATTTT. It specifies CASSSGYQPQHF.

V is TRBV18 and J is TRBJ1-2, with 9 bases aligning to TRBD1. Germline V gene data show CDR1 as KGHSH and CDR2 as LQKENI. The length of the CDR3 is 16 residues. With 2 bases clipped from V and 6 bases from J, the junction kept 10 bases outside the gene matches. This chain's CDR3 is CASSPMDRGSSDGYTF. CDR3 DNA sequence: TGTGCCAGCTCACCAATGGACAGGGGTTCTTCCGATGGCTACACCTTC.

The rearrangement uses TRBV7-2 and TRBJ2-1; the D is unclear. V lost 1 base to trimming and J lost 4 bases, with 8 bases between them. CDR1 SGHTA and CDR2 FQGNSA come from the germline V gene. The CDR3 covers 14 residues. The CDR3 sequence is CASSLGSGYNEQFF. CDR3 bases: TGTGCCAGCAGCTTAGGTTCTGGGTACAATGAGCAGTTCTTC.

The V and J genes are TRBV7-9 and TRBJ1-1; D uncertain. This CDR3 region has 14 residues. V lost 2 bases and J lost 2, with 9 bases in between. From germline, CDR1 is SEHNR and CDR2 FQNEAQ (reference sequence). CDR3 DNA: TGTGCCAGCAGCTTAACAGTGGCAAACACTGAAGCTTTCTTT. It encodes CASSLTVANTEAFF. Full variable domain (rest looked up from reference TRBV7-9 and TRBJ1-1): DTGVSQNPRHKITKRGQNVTFRCDPISEHNRLYWYRQTLGQGPEFLTYFQNEAQLEKSRLLSDRFSAERPKGSFSTLEIQRTEQGDSAMYLCASSLTVANTEAFFGQGTRLTVV.

V gene TRBV11-2 combines with J gene TRBJ2-5; 12 bases match TRBD2. With 3 bases clipped from V and 4 bases from J, the junction kept 9 bases outside the gene matches. Per germline, CDR1 SGHAT and CDR2 FQNNGV. This CDR3 is built from 17 residues. The CDR3 protein is CASSFNFGLAGLETQYF. CDR3 DNA sequence: TGTGCCAGCAGCTTCAACTTTGGACTAGCGGGACTAGAGACCCAGTACTTC.

This chain links TRBV19 with TRBJ1-1; the D gene is possibly TRBD1 (5 bases). V was clipped by 5 bases and J by 5 bases, with 12 bases between them. Germline assignment: CDR1 LNHDA and CDR2 SQIVND (reference sequence). The CDR3 extends over 13 amino acids. CDR3 nucleotides: TGTGCCAGTAGTCCCCACGGGGGAACTGAAGCTTTCTTT. This encodes CASSPHGGTEAFF.

The chain uses TRBV4-1 and TRBJ2-3; 7 nucleotides align to TRBD2. Per the germline V gene, CDR1 is MGHRA and CDR2 is YSYEKL. V dropped 0 bases and J dropped 2; count of bases not matched to a gene: 8. The CDR3 runs to 17 residues. The CDR3 here is CASSQDIAGATTDTQYF. Here the CDR3 DNA reads TGCGCCAGCAGCCAAGATATCGCGGGAGCCACCACAGATACGCAGTATTTT.

This clone was recorded once. The genes are TRBV4-1 and TRBJ2-1, with TRBD2 identical over 7 bases. V lost 4 bases and J lost 7; bases outside the gene matches: 7. There are 14 residues in the CDR3. Per germline, CDR1 MGHRA and CDR2 YSYEKL. The CDR3 is CASSRGGSLNEQFF. The CDR3 DNA reads TGCGCCAGCAGCCGGGGCGGGAGCTTGAATGAGCAGTTCTTC.

This clone was detected only once. CDR3 amino acids: CAISGAGDYGYTF. The CDR3 DNA reads as TGTGCCATCAGTGGGGCGGGTGACTATGGCTACACCTTC. The chain combines TRBV10-3 with TRBJ1-2, with D unclear. V was pared by 4 bases and J by 3 bases, with 9 bases between. The CDR3 length is 13 residues. Germline values: CDR1 ENHRY, CDR2 SYGVKD.

The gene calls are TRBV10-3 and TRBJ2-1, with 13 bases fitting TRBD2. CDR1 ENHRY and CDR2 SYGVKD come from the germline V gene. The CDR3 length is 15 residues. Trimming cost V 4 bases and J 6 bases; bases outside gene matches: 3. The CDR3 reads CAISAGTSGTNEQFF. The CDR3 coding sequence is TGTGCCATCAGTGCCGGGACTAGCGGGACCAATGAGCAGTTCTTC.

The chain is built from TRBV20-1 and TRBJ1-2, with TRBD1 matching over 7 bases. CDR1 is DFQATT, CDR2 SNEGSKA, per germline (reference sequence). There are 11 residues in the CDR3. V was clipped by 7 bases and J by 8 bases; unmatched bases: 7. CDR3 sequence reads: CSGPQGQGYTF. In DNA form, the CDR3 reads TGCAGTGGCCCCCAGGGACAGGGCTACACCTTC.

The chain uses TRBV7-2 and TRBJ1-2; 7 bases agree with TRBD1. V was clipped by 2 bases and J by 8 bases; unmatched bases: 5. This CDR3 has 13 residues. CDR1 and CDR2 from the germline V gene are SGHTA and FQGNSA. CDR3 amino acids: CASSLQPGGGYTF. The CDR3 bases are TGTGCCAGCAGCTTACAGCCAGGGGGAGGCTACACCTTC.

V is TRBV1 and J is TRBJ2-5; TRBD2, the table's D call, was not compared with the DNA. TRBV1 counts as a pseudogene. The length of the CDR3 is 8 residues. CDR3: CTRAAQYF. For the CDR3, the DNA is TGCACCAGGGCGGCCCAGTACTTC.

The V gene is TRBV6-6, the J gene TRBJ2-5, with 8 bases that match TRBD1. The germline V gene has CDR1 MNHNY and CDR2 SVGAGI (reference sequence). This CDR3 spans 16 amino acids. V was clipped by 4 bases and J by 4 bases; unmatched bases: 11. CDR3 nucleotides: TGTGCCAGCAGTTCAGGGGGCAATGGGTTCGGAGAGACCCAGTACTTC. Translated, it gives CASSSGGNGFGETQYF.

The V and J genes are TRBV5-5 and TRBJ2-2, with D possibly TRBD1 on 7 matching bases. Germline V gene lookup returns CDR1 SGHKS and CDR2 YYEKEE (reference sequence). CDR3 length: 16 amino acids. The V end lost 4 bases, the J end lost 6 bases, and 19 bases lay between the germline ends. This CDR3 is CASSLRQGGVAGELFF. The CDR3 region has the DNA TGTGCCAGCAGCCTCCGACAGGGAGGTGTCGCCGGGGAGCTGTTTTTT. The entire variable domain, with the rest obtained from reference TRBV5-5 and TRBJ2-2, is as follows: DAGVTQSPTHLIKTRGQQVTLRCSPISGHKSVSWYQQVLGQGPQFIFQYYEKEERGRGNFPDRFSARQFPNYSSELNVNALLLGDSALYLCASSLRQGGVAGELFFGEGSRLTVL.

The rearrangement joins TRBV7-2 to TRBJ2-7; D is possibly TRBD2 (6 bases). Trimming pared 1 base from V and 6 bases from J, leaving 10 bases between. This CDR3 comprises 13 residues. CDR1 is SGHTA, CDR2 FQGNSA, per germline. CDR3 loop: CASSLGWEVEQYF. The CDR3, as DNA: TGTGCCAGCAGCTTAGGCTGGGAGGTCGAGCAGTACTTC.

The genes are TRBV5-1 and TRBJ2-2; 10 bases line up with TRBD1. The germline V gene encodes CDR1 SGHRS and CDR2 YFSETQ. The CDR3 consists of 17 residues. The trim removed 0 bases at V and 5 bases at J, leaving 7 bases unmatched. As DNA, the CDR3 is TGCGCCAGCAGCTTGGCAAGACAGGGGGCTTGGACCGGGGAGCTGTTTTTT. Its protein is CASSLARQGAWTGELFF.

The chain links TRBV29-1 to TRBJ1-1; tentatively, D is TRBD1 (6 bases). This CDR3 has 12 residues. The germline V gene has CDR1 SQVTM and CDR2 ANQGSEA. V was shortened by 7 bases and J by 5 bases, with 14 bases between the two germline ends. The CDR3 sequence is CSARGGGTEAFF. Here the CDR3 DNA reads TGCAGCGCGAGGGGGGGAGGGACTGAAGCTTTCTTT.

With regard to this clone: The sample carries other DNA sequences with the same CDR3. The rearrangement links TRBV11-2 to TRBJ1-3; D remains ambiguous. This CDR3 has 14 residues. V lost 1 base to trimming and J lost 0 bases, with 4 bases between them. Germline CDR1 is SGHAT and CDR2 is FQNNGV. The CDR3 reads CASSLAGSGNTIYF. The CDR3 DNA follows: TGTGCCAGCAGCTTAGCCGGCTCTGGAAACACCATATATTTT.